One sample yielded the 30 T cell receptor beta chains listed below, sequenced in a study of cytomegalovirus exposure and HLA in healthy donors. With 60 Vbeta and 13 Jbeta primers, the PCR was carried out. Assay: immunoSEQ multiplex PCR; the TCRdb copy retains only in-frame clones and omits some. The table has some 110,000 clones, approximately 80% seen once. The sequencing input was PBMCs. All receptors derive from a woman between 18 and 30 years old in good health and CMV-seropositive.

The chain carries TRBV6-5 and TRBJ2-1; the match to TRBD2 covers 12 bases. This CDR3 has 15 amino acids. From germline, CDR1 is MNHEY and CDR2 SVGAGI. V dropped 6 bases and J dropped 6; count of bases not matched to a gene: 6. The CDR3 loop reads CASSTTSGRSNEQFF. The CDR3 DNA is TGTGCCAGCAGCACTACTAGCGGGAGGAGCAATGAGCAGTTCTTC.

The CDR3 sequence is CASIADNLSYGYTF. As DNA, the CDR3 is TGTGCCAGCATAGCGGACAATCTTAGCTATGGCTACACCTTC. The gene calls are TRBV28 and TRBJ1-2, with D possibly being TRBD1 (5 bases). Trimming took off 7 bases at V and 4 bases at J, with 16 bases between the two ends. The CDR3 covers 14 residues. CDR1 is MDHEN, CDR2 SYDVKM, per germline.

V is TRBV2 and J is TRBJ1-1; D is unresolved. The CDR3 runs to 14 residues. Trimming removed 7 bases from V and 6 bases from J, with 18 bases in between. Per germline, CDR1 SNHLY and CDR2 FYNNEI. DNA for the CDR3: TGTGCCAGCATCGTAGAGGGTATAGAGGCTGAAGCTTTCTTT. Translated: CASIVEGIEAEAFF. The variable domain in full, completed from reference TRBV2 and TRBJ1-1, reads EPEVTQTPSHQVTQMGQEVILRCVPISNHLYFYWYRQILGQKVEFLVSFYNNEISEKSEIFDDQFSVERPDGSNFTLKIRSTKLEDSAMYFCASIVEGIEAEAFFGQGTRLTVV.

This clone was counted between two and nine times. The chain couples TRBV28 to TRBJ1-5, with 7 bases matching TRBD1. Germline V gene data show CDR1 as MDHEN and CDR2 as SYDVKM. The CDR3 spans 15 residues. Trimming took 7 bases from V and 8 from J; bases not matched to a gene: 14. CDR3 protein: CASKFGRGFQEPQHF. The CDR3, as DNA: TGTGCCAGCAAATTCGGCAGGGGGTTTCAAGAGCCCCAGCATTTT.

The V and J genes are TRBV4-2 and TRBJ1-4; D may be TRBD1 (6 bases). The germline V gene has CDR1 LGHNA and CDR2 YNFKEQ. Trimming took off 2 bases at V and 2 bases at J, with 12 bases between the two ends. The CDR3 has 16 residues. The CDR3 coding sequence is TGTGCCAGCAGCCAAAAAACAGGGACCACTAATGAAAAACTGTTTTTT. Its translation is CASSQKTGTTNEKLFF.

In this sample, this clone turned up a few times. Mismatch with germline at one junction end may stem from a read error. CDR3 nucleotides: TGTGCCAGCAGGTCCGGGACAGGGGCCCTCAGGGAATTCTTC. This translates into CASRSGTGALREFF. V gene TRBV28 combines with J gene TRBJ2-7; TRBD1 matches 10 bases. The CDR3 is 14 residues long. CDR1 is MDHEN and CDR2 is SYDVKM in the germline V gene.

About this clone: Other DNA sequences in this specimen translate into the identical CDR3. The chain couples TRBV5-1 to TRBJ2-7; 7 bases align to TRBD2. The germline CDR1 and CDR2 sequences are SGHRS and YFSETQ. The ends lost 0 bases at V and 4 bases at J; junction bases unmatched: 4. CDR3 size: 14 residues. Written as DNA, the CDR3 is TGCGCCAGCAGCTTGGGCGGGAGCTCTTACGAGCAGTACTTC. It is translated as CASSLGGSSYEQYF.

A few counts support this clone. In DNA, the CDR3 is TGTGCCATCAGTGGCTTCTCTAGCGGGAAGAACACCGGGGAGCTGTTTTTT. Its protein product is CAISGFSSGKNTGELFF. The rearrangement links TRBV10-3 to TRBJ2-2; 9 bases line up with TRBD2. This CDR3 comprises 17 residues. CDR1 ENHRY and CDR2 SYGVKD come from the germline V gene. With 4 bases clipped from V and 1 base from J, the junction kept 7 bases outside the gene matches.

The chain couples TRBV19 to TRBJ2-1; 13 positions agree with TRBD2. In germline, CDR1 is LNHDA, CDR2 SQIVND (reference sequence). The CDR3 has 17 amino acids. The V and J ends lost 6 bases and 8 bases, in that order; junction bases with no gene match: 13. CDR3: CASRDIGLAGEIHEQFF. As DNA, the CDR3 is TGTGCCAGTAGAGACATCGGACTAGCGGGAGAGATCCATGAGCAGTTCTTC. The full variable domain, completed using reference TRBV19 and TRBJ2-1, is DGGITQSPKYLFRKEGQNVTLSCEQNLNHDAMYWYRQDPGQGLRLIYYSQIVNDFQKGDIAEGYSVSREKKESFPLTVTSAQKNPTAFYLCASRDIGLAGEIHEQFFGPGTRLTVL.

The chain is built from TRBV4-1 and TRBJ2-5, with a possible D match to TRBD2 (5 bases). There are 13 residues in the CDR3. The V end was cut by 7 bases, the J end by 3 bases, with 12 bases between. Germline V lookup: CDR1 MGHRA, CDR2 YSYEKL. Here the CDR3 DNA reads TGCGCCAGCAAAGGCAGCGGCGAAGAGACCCAGTACTTC. It encodes CASKGSGEETQYF.

The chain uses TRBV5-8 and TRBJ2-3, with 8 bases identical to TRBD1. Germline V CDR1 and CDR2: SGHTS, YDEGEE. This CDR3 comprises 15 residues. The trim removed 3 bases at V and 1 base at J, leaving 4 bases unmatched. The CDR3 DNA follows: TGTGCCAGCAGCTGGACAGGGTTTGGCACAGATACGCAGTATTTT. This translates into CASSWTGFGTDTQYF.

The chain carries TRBV2 and TRBJ2-3; D might be TRBD2 (7 bases). V was pared by 4 bases and J by 2 bases, with 13 bases between. This CDR3 has 15 amino acids. From germline, CDR1 is SNHLY and CDR2 FYNNEI. In nucleotides, the CDR3 is TGTGCCAGCAGTGTGAGGGGGGGGTACACAGATACGCAGTATTTT. This translates into CASSVRGGYTDTQYF.

The chain carries TRBV15 and TRBJ2-1; D not resolved. V shed 3 bases and J shed 5 bases, with 8 bases lying between them. There are 13 residues in the CDR3. Germline CDR1 reads LNHNV; CDR2 reads YYDKDF (reference sequence). DNA for the CDR3: TGTGCCACCAGCAGTTACGGAGACAATGAGCAGTTCTTC. Translating gives CATSSYGDNEQFF.

This chain joins TRBV5-1 and TRBJ2-3, with 7 bases identical to TRBD2. Trimming cost V 6 bases and J 1 base; bases outside gene matches: 11. This CDR3 has 16 amino acids. Germline CDR1 and CDR2: SGHRS and YFSETQ. As DNA, the CDR3 is TGCGCCAGCAACTCCGGAGGGCTAGCGGGCACAGATACGCAGTATTTT. Encoded protein: CASNSGGLAGTDTQYF.

The chain carries TRBV7-2 and TRBJ2-1, with D perhaps TRBD1 (6 bases). Trimming stripped 5 bases from V and 7 bases from J, with 9 bases between. The CDR3 has 12 residues. The germline CDR1 and CDR2 sequences are SGHTA and FQGNSA. CDR3 DNA: TGTGCCAGCAGCCGCACAGGGAATGAGCAGTTCTTC. Encoded protein: CASSRTGNEQFF.

This clone was seen once. V usage is TRBV11-2 and J usage is TRBJ1-1, with D possibly being TRBD1 (6 bases). CDR1 is SGHAT, CDR2 FQNNGV, per germline. V was shortened by 6 bases and J by 5 bases, with 13 bases between the two germline ends. The CDR3 loop spans 13 amino acids. CDR3 amino acids: CASSFYRDTEAFF. DNA for the CDR3: TGTGCCAGCAGTTTTTACAGGGATACTGAAGCTTTCTTT.

The chain uses TRBV15 and TRBJ2-1; TRBD2 matches 7 bases. The V segment lost 3 bases and the J segment 3 bases; nucleotides outside the gene matches: 11. In germline, CDR1 is LNHNV, CDR2 YYDKDF (reference sequence). The CDR3 totals 17 residues. CDR3 in DNA: TGTGCCACCAGCAGTCCGAATCTAGCGGATTACTACAATGAGCAGTTCTTC. Translating it yields CATSSPNLADYYNEQFF.

The chain uses TRBV2 and TRBJ2-7, with 10 bases fitting TRBD2. Germline values: CDR1 SNHLY, CDR2 FYNNEI. The CDR3 runs to 16 residues. The J segment lost 6 bases and the V segment lost 1 base, leaving 9 bases of the junction unmatched. The CDR3 DNA is TGTGCCAGCAGTGAAGGGCTAGCGGGAGAAGTTGGCGAGCAGTACTTC. The encoded protein is CASSEGLAGEVGEQYF.

This chain connects TRBV5-4 to TRBJ1-4, with 7 positions matching TRBD1. Looked up from germline, CDR1 is SGHNT and CDR2 is YYREEE (reference sequence). This CDR3 has 15 amino acids. Unmatched junction bases numbered 7, after V lost 4 bases and J lost 4 bases. CDR3 residues: CASSPTGSDNEKLFF. The CDR3 DNA reads as TGTGCCAGCAGCCCGACAGGGAGTGATAATGAAAAACTGTTTTTT.

CDR3 region: CASSYSQSGSNQPQHF. CDR3 DNA sequence: TGTGCCAGCAGTTACAGTCAATCAGGCAGCAATCAGCCCCAGCATTTT. V is TRBV6-6 and J is TRBJ1-5, with D unresolved. The CDR3 is 16 amino acids. V was cut by 2 bases and J by 1 base, with 12 bases left in between. Germline CDR1 and CDR2: MNHNY and SVGAGI (reference sequence).

J is TRBJ2-1 and V is TRBV2; 7 bases agree with TRBD2. V gave up 8 bases and J gave up 7 bases; unmatched junction bases: 8. The CDR3 length is 13 residues. Germline assignment: CDR1 SNHLY and CDR2 FYNNEI. Written as DNA, the CDR3 is TGTGCCAGCGGGGTATATAGCGGGAATGAGCAGTTCTTC. Protein product: CASGVYSGNEQFF.

This clone has more than one count but fewer than ten. V gene TRBV29-1 combines with J gene TRBJ2-7; perhaps TRBD2 as D (5 bases). The CDR3 length is 11 residues. V was clipped by 4 bases and J by 2 bases, with 6 bases between them. Germline V gene data show CDR1 as SQVTM and CDR2 as ANQGSEA. CDR3 region: CSVVSAYEQYF. The CDR3, as DNA: TGCAGCGTTGTTAGCGCCTACGAGCAGTACTTC.

The chain has TRBV30 and TRBJ1-2; 10 bases fit TRBD1. The V segment lost 3 bases and the J segment 2 bases; nucleotides outside the gene matches: 6. This CDR3 contains 15 residues. CDR1 is GTSNPN and CDR2 is SVGIG in the germline V gene (reference sequence). In DNA form, the CDR3 reads TGTGCCTGGAGCTTGGACAGGGGGTGGAACTATGGCTACACCTTC. Its protein product is CAWSLDRGWNYGYTF.

This clone has just a few counts. CDR3 residues: CASSKQGSNGYTF. The CDR3 region has the DNA TGTGCCAGCTCAAAGCAGGGTAGTAATGGCTACACCTTC. V gene TRBV18 combines with J gene TRBJ1-2; perhaps TRBD1 as D (5 bases). Germline V gene lookup returns CDR1 KGHSH and CDR2 LQKENI. The ends were cut back, 5 bases at V and 6 bases at J, with 13 bases in the middle. This CDR3 has 13 residues.

The rearrangement uses TRBV2 and TRBJ2-1; 10 bases match TRBD2. Trimming at V came to 6 bases and at J to 5 bases, leaving 10 bases not matched to a gene. This CDR3 is 16 amino acids long. In germline, CDR1 is SNHLY, CDR2 FYNNEI. The CDR3 bases are TGTGCCAGCAGAGACCCGGGACTAGCGTCGCACAATGAGCAGTTCTTC. Amino acid sequence: CASRDPGLASHNEQFF. The full variable domain, its missing parts supplied by reference TRBV2 and TRBJ2-1, is EPEVTQTPSHQVTQMGQEVILRCVPISNHLYFYWYRQILGQKVEFLVSFYNNEISEKSEIFDDQFSVERPDGSNFTLKIRSTKLEDSAMYFCASRDPGLASHNEQFFGPGTRLTVL.

The genes are TRBV10-1 and TRBJ2-2; possibly TRBD1 for D (5 bases). Germline CDR1 and CDR2: WNHNN and SYGVQD (reference sequence). The V and J ends lost 7 bases and 6 bases respectively, with 9 bases between them. The CDR3 has 12 residues. The CDR3: CASTPGSGELFF. In nucleotides, the CDR3 is TGCGCCAGCACTCCAGGGTCCGGGGAGCTGTTTTTT.

Details on this clone: Within the sample, other DNA sequences also encode this same CDR3. The chain recombines TRBV5-1 with TRBJ2-1; TRBD2 matches at 9 bases. The V and J ends lost 4 bases and 4 bases, in that order; junction bases with no gene match: 9. The CDR3 covers 16 residues. Germline CDR1 SGHRS, CDR2 YFSETQ. The CDR3 sequence: CASSLLAGEMYNEQFF. DNA for the CDR3: TGCGCCAGCAGCCTCTTAGCGGGAGAAATGTACAATGAGCAGTTCTTC.

This clone was observed a single time. This chain joins TRBV10-1 and TRBJ2-1; unclear D gene. V shed 8 bases and J shed 0 bases, with 11 bases lying between them. The CDR3 runs 14 residues. CDR1 is WNHNN and CDR2 is SYGVQD in the germline V gene (reference sequence). This chain's CDR3 is CASSRGSSYNEQFF. In DNA form, the CDR3 reads TGCGCCAGCTCGAGAGGAAGCTCCTACAATGAGCAGTTCTTC.

The V gene is TRBV6-6, the J gene TRBJ1-5, with D perhaps matching TRBD1 (5 bases). V was clipped by 4 bases and J by 0 bases, with 7 bases between them. The CDR3 is made up of 14 amino acids. The germline V gene has CDR1 MNHNY and CDR2 SVGAGI (reference sequence). CDR3 coding DNA: TGTGCCAGCAGTTCCCAGGGTAGCAATCAGCCCCAGCATTTT. Protein product: CASSSQGSNQPQHF.

The chain couples TRBV18 to TRBJ2-3; 12 nucleotides agree with TRBD2. J lost 6 bases, V lost 3 bases, and 13 bases had no gene match. The CDR3 has 18 residues. Per germline, CDR1 KGHSH and CDR2 LQKENI. CDR3 DNA sequence: TGTGCCAGCTCACCGGGACTAGCGGGTCCCGGTCCAAAGGATACGCAGTATTTT. Amino acids: CASSPGLAGPGPKDTQYF.